The 17 T cell receptor beta chains presented below share a single source sample, sequenced in a study of blood T cell repertoires in COVID-19. The repertoire was sequenced with immunoSEQ multiplex PCR; TCRdb's copy has only in-frame clones and lacks some. The sample lists under 350,000 clones, about nine tenths occurring once. Sample: PBMCs or T cells enriched from blood (not recorded which). All receptors derive from a man aged 30 to 45 who had recovered from COVID-19.

The gene calls are TRBV7-6 and TRBJ1-1, with TRBD1 matching 8 bases. Germline V CDR1 and CDR2: SGHVS, FNYEAQ. Trimming at V came to 5 bases and at J to 5 bases, leaving 16 bases not matched to a gene. This CDR3 spans 17 amino acids. The CDR3 sequence is CASSPAQGARGGTEAFF. CDR3 nucleotides: TGTGCCAGCAGCCCCGCGCAGGGGGCGCGTGGGGGTACTGAAGCTTTCTTT.

The chain couples TRBV7-2 to TRBJ1-5; TRBD1 matches 7 bases. Unmatched junction bases numbered 5, after V lost 5 bases and J lost 4 bases. This CDR3 is built from 14 residues. The V gene's germline CDR1 is SGHTA and CDR2 FQGNSA. The DNA for the CDR3 is TGTGCCAGCAGCGGACAGGTCGGGAATCAGCCCCAGCATTTT. Translated, it gives CASSGQVGNQPQHF.

This clone has only one observation. The chain has TRBV6-4 and TRBJ1-1, with D possibly matching TRBD1 (5 bases). V shed 3 bases and J shed 4 bases, with 12 bases lying between them. Looked up from germline, CDR1 is MRHNA and CDR2 is SNTAGT. The CDR3 loop spans 14 amino acids. Here the CDR3 DNA reads TGTGCCAGCAGTGAGCTCAGGGTGGGCACTGAAGCTTTCTTT. Amino acids: CASSELRVGTEAFF.

The chain is built from TRBV6-4 and TRBJ1-2, with TRBD1 matching 7 bases. The germline CDR1 and CDR2 sequences are MRHNA and SNTAGT. The CDR3 extends over 14 amino acids. The trim removed 5 bases at V and 0 bases at J, leaving 3 bases unmatched. This chain's CDR3 is CASSLTGTNYGYTF. Written as DNA, the CDR3 is TGTGCCAGCAGTTTGACAGGGACTAACTATGGCTACACCTTC.

V is TRBV7-2 and J is TRBJ2-7, with 10 bases aligning to TRBD2. CDR1 SGHTA and CDR2 FQGNSA come from the germline V gene. The CDR3 extends over 16 amino acids. After removal of 4 bases from V and 3 bases from J, the junction contained 9 bases not matched to a gene. CDR3 sequence: CASSSRGPSGSYEQYF. The CDR3 DNA reads as TGTGCCAGCAGCTCCCGGGGGCCTAGCGGGAGCTACGAGCAGTACTTC.

V gene TRBV30 combines with J gene TRBJ2-3; TRBD2 aligns across 11 bases. The CDR3 runs 12 residues. Germline loops: CDR1 GTSNPN, CDR2 SVGIG (reference sequence). V was pared by 7 bases and J by 5 bases, with 2 bases of the junction left unmatched. CDR3 region: CALAGGGDTQYF. CDR3 nucleotides: TGTGCCTTAGCGGGGGGGGGAGATACGCAGTATTTT.

This chain uses TRBV30 with TRBJ1-2; 8 nucleotides line up with TRBD1. CDR3 length equals 14 residues. Germline loops: CDR1 GTSNPN, CDR2 SVGIG (reference sequence). V dropped 2 bases and J dropped 4; count of bases not matched to a gene: 6. Here the CDR3 reads CAWSKTGVGYGYTF. The DNA of the CDR3 is TGTGCCTGGAGTAAGACAGGGGTTGGCTATGGCTACACCTTC.

There are a few counts of this clone. This chain joins TRBV10-1 and TRBJ2-1; 11 bases are shared with TRBD1. The germline CDR1 and CDR2 sequences are WNHNN and SYGVQD (reference sequence). The CDR3 loop spans 12 amino acids. V lost 8 bases, J lost 8 bases, and 2 bases stayed unmatched. DNA for the CDR3: TGCGCCAGCTGGGACAGGGGGGATGAGCAGTTCTTC. It translates to CASWDRGDEQFF.

This chain connects TRBV14 to TRBJ2-5, with a tentative D call TRBD1 (6 bases). Trimming shortened V by 3 bases and J by 5 bases, and 19 bases separated the two germline ends. The CDR3 length is 16 residues. Germline-derived CDR1 and CDR2 are SGHDN and FVKESK. The DNA of the CDR3 is TGTGCCAGCAGCCACAGCACAGGGTTTTCGCGGGAGACCCAGTACTTC. Translating gives CASSHSTGFSRETQYF. The full variable domain, rest sourced from reference TRBV14 and TRBJ2-5, is EAGVTQFPSHSVIEKGQTVTLRCDPISGHDNLYWYRRVMGKEIKFLLHFVKESKQDESGMPNNRFLAERTGGTYSTLKVQPAELEDSGVYFCASSHSTGFSRETQYFGPGTRLLVL.

J is TRBJ2-3 and V is TRBV3-1 (or the pseudogene TRBV3-2); 11 nucleotides match TRBD1. The J segment lost 0 bases and the V segment lost 5 bases, leaving 4 bases of the junction unmatched. This CDR3 comprises 16 residues. Germline V gives CDR1 LGHDT, CDR2 YNNKEL (reference sequence). The CDR3 here is CASSLGQGGSTDTQYF. CDR3 DNA sequence: TGTGCCAGCAGCTTGGGACAGGGGGGGAGCACAGATACGCAGTATTTT.

The V gene is TRBV30, the J gene TRBJ1-2; no firm D call. V was pared by 0 bases and J by 7 bases, with 6 bases between. The CDR3 extends over 11 amino acids. Germline CDR1 reads GTSNPN; CDR2 reads SVGIG (reference sequence). CDR3 amino acids: CAWSVNGGYTF. The CDR3, as DNA: TGTGCCTGGAGTGTCAACGGTGGCTACACCTTC. The variable domain in full, completed from reference TRBV30 and TRBJ1-2, reads SQTIHQWPATLVQPVGSPLSLECTVEGTSNPNLYWYRQAAGRGLQLLFYSVGIGQISSEVPQNLSASRPQDRQFILSSKKLLLSDSGFYLCAWSVNGGYTFGSGTRLTVV.

In its sample, this clone was seen a few times. The chain carries TRBV3-1 (or the pseudogene TRBV3-2) and TRBJ1-6; 11 bases map to TRBD1. CDR1 is LGHDT, CDR2 YNNKEL, per germline (reference sequence). V lost 4 bases, J lost 12 bases, and 8 bases stayed unmatched. The CDR3 totals 15 residues. The DNA of the CDR3 is TGTGCCAGCAGCCGTCCCGGGACAGGGGGTATACCCCTCCACTTT. Translated: CASSRPGTGGIPLHF.

This clone turned up a few times. The chain links TRBV7-9 to TRBJ1-2; 7 bases are shared with TRBD1. Germline CDR1 reads SEHNR; CDR2 reads FQNEAQ (reference sequence). After removal of 4 bases from V and 1 base from J, the junction contained 9 bases not matched to a gene. The CDR3 sequence is 16 residues long. CDR3 DNA sequence: TGTGCCAGCAGCTCCCCGACAGGGCAGAGTAACTATGGCTACACCTTC. This gives the protein CASSSPTGQSNYGYTF.

This chain links TRBV7-8 with TRBJ2-5; D gene uncertain. Germline CDR1 SGHVS, CDR2 FQNEAQ. V gave up 5 bases and J gave up 3 bases, with 16 bases separating them. This CDR3 contains 15 residues. DNA for the CDR3: TGTGCCAGCAGCGCCAGACGAGACACCAAAGAGACCCAGTACTTC. The encoded protein is CASSARRDTKETQYF.

This rearrangement joins TRBV2 to TRBJ1-5; maybe TRBD1 (5 bases). From germline, CDR1 is SNHLY and CDR2 FYNNEI. The CDR3 runs to 17 residues. V was pared by 0 bases and J by 1 base, with 13 bases between. CDR3 nucleotide sequence: TGTGCCAGCAGTGAAGCCGGCAGGGCTGCGAGCAATCAGCCCCAGCATTTT. Its translation: CASSEAGRAASNQPQHF.

V usage is TRBV12-5 and J usage is TRBJ1-2, with unresolved D. The germline V gene encodes CDR1 LGHNT and CDR2 FRNRAP. This CDR3 is 15 amino acids long. Trimming took 3 bases from V and 8 from J, leaving 19 bases between them. Here the CDR3 reads CASGFPNPRREGYTF. CDR3 sequence (DNA): TGTGCTAGTGGTTTCCCCAACCCGAGGCGGGAGGGCTACACCTTC.

The chain carries TRBV2 and TRBJ1-2; D is ambiguous. Germline V gene sequence: CDR1 SNHLY, CDR2 FYNNEI. Deletions cut 6 bases from V and 4 bases from J, with 15 bases between. This CDR3 contains 14 residues. CDR3 sequence reads: CASSHLRGGYGYTF. DNA of the CDR3: TGTGCCAGCAGCCACCTCCGGGGTGGCTATGGCTACACCTTC.